This T cell receptor (beta chain) was captured in a study of post-analysis software for immune sequencing data. Across the study: Some patients lacked subtype; others had relapsing-remitting, secondary progressive or progressive-relapsing disease. Study-level points and caveats: In patients, TRBV5-6, TRBV5-1 and TRBV20-1 belonged to four or five TRBV segments found more frequently than in controls. Samples made in the same batch grouped tightly together by F measure. Diversity measured as normalized Chao1 was significantly lower in multiple sclerosis patients than in controls.

Notes on this clonotype: Its antigen is still unknown.

The CDR3 is 16 residues long. Trimming cost V 2 bases and J 1 base, with 13 bases left between them. The germline gives CDR1 SGHTA, CDR2 FQGTGA. Incorporated into the TCR beta cDNA libraries were unique molecular identifiers, which served to reduce PCR and sequencing biases. Input of about 0.9 to 10 million T cells yielded a few hundred thousand cDNA molecules. TCRdb fed the PCR reads into MiXCR, producing one record per CDR3 protein. The table shows 750,000 to 950,000 distinct CDR3 sequences, with about 57% occurring only once. V usage is TRBV7-3 and J usage is TRBJ2-3, with D possibly being TRBD2 (5 bases). The source of this sequence is a girl aged 10 to 17 with multiple sclerosis. Input material: blood. The CDR3 DNA is TGTGCCAGCAGCTTAGCGAGGGCGCGGGGCACAGATACGCAGTATTTT. It translates to CASSLARARGTDTQYF.